This T cell receptor beta chain was obtained from a study of blood T cell repertoires in COVID-19. Across the whole study: Samples taken during acute and convalescent COVID-19 were collected in the United States, Italy and Spain.

Researchers sorted participants into cohorts using their self-reported clinical history. Germline CDR1 MNHEY, CDR2 SVGAGI. This CDR3 region has 15 residues. The V end was cut by 0 bases, the J end by 6 bases, with 12 bases between. In this sample, this clone turned up once. The method was immunoSEQ multiplex PCR; TCRdb's version includes in-frame clones alone and lacks a portion of them. The table has 150,000 to 200,000 clones, roughly 80% seen once. The clonotype originates from a woman aged 45-65 years who had recovered from COVID-19. The sequenced sample was PBMCs or T cells enriched from blood (not recorded which). This chain connects TRBV6-5 to TRBJ1-5; D not certain. The CDR3 spells CASSYSGVLSQPQHF. The DNA of the CDR3 is TGTGCCAGCAGTTACTCGGGCGTTTTAAGTCAGCCCCAGCATTTT.